These 11 T cell receptor beta chains originate from one sample sequenced in a study of CD8 T cells in ankylosing spondylitis. Study-level points and caveats: Roughly eight highly homologous variants made up a TCR beta motif that seemed to typify ankylosing spondylitis blood.

A single record per CDR3 protein comes from TCRdb applying MiXCR to the 5' RACE reads. The sample carries 200,000 to 250,000 distinct CDR3 sequences, approximately 20% recorded once. These TCRs are of unknown antigen specificity. Specimen: blood, either unsorted or a sorted T cell fraction (not recorded which). These receptor sequences come from a male donor with ankylosing spondylitis.

This clonotype appeared a few times. The V gene is TRBV7-2, the J gene TRBJ1-5, with D uncertain. The CDR3 covers 15 residues. The V end was cut by 0 bases, the J end by 8 bases, with 14 bases between. Germline CDR1 and CDR2: SGHTA and FQGNSA. The CDR3 loop reads CASSLARIRKEPQHF. The CDR3, as DNA: TGTGCCAGCAGCTTAGCCCGGATCAGAAAGGAGCCCCAGCATTTT.

DNA for the CDR3: TGTGCCAGCAGTGATGGACCTCTGTCCCCAGATACGCAGTATTTT. This sequence encodes CASSDGPLSPDTQYF. The rearrangement links TRBV2 to TRBJ2-3; D not resolved. Germline V gene data show CDR1 as SNHLY and CDR2 as FYNNEI. The CDR3 runs 15 residues. Trimming took 3 bases from V and 4 from J, leaving 14 bases between them.

This clonotype was picked up a small number of times. The genes are TRBV7-2 and TRBJ1-5, with TRBD1 as a possible D gene (5 bases). CDR3 size: 14 residues. V shed 6 bases and J shed 6 bases, with 15 bases lying between them. Germline V gives CDR1 SGHTA, CDR2 FQGNSA. CDR3 residues: CASSPGPGSQPQHF. Here the CDR3 DNA reads TGTGCCAGCAGTCCGGGGCCGGGTAGTCAGCCCCAGCATTTT.

The chain recombines TRBV4-1 with TRBJ2-7; 7 bases fit TRBD1. Germline CDR1 and CDR2: MGHRA and YSYEKL. CDR3 length: 14 residues. J was trimmed by 5 bases and V by 6 bases; bases with no gene match: 10. The CDR3 sequence: CASSRGGSVNEQYF. CDR3 bases: TGCGCCAGCAGTCGAGGGGGCTCAGTAAACGAGCAGTACTTC.

This clonotype has a count of ten or more. The V call is TRBV29-1, the J call TRBJ1-2, with D possibly matching TRBD1 (6 bases). The CDR3 is 13 amino acids. Germline V gene data show CDR1 as SQVTM and CDR2 as ANQGSEA. Trimming stripped 0 bases from V and 6 bases from J, with 11 bases between. CDR3 amino acids: CSVEEQGLHGYTF. The CDR3 DNA is TGCAGCGTTGAAGAACAGGGTTTGCATGGCTACACCTTC.

This clonotype was picked up a small number of times. This rearrangement joins TRBV7-3 to TRBJ1-3, with a possible D match to TRBD1 (6 bases). CDR1 is SGHTA, CDR2 FQGTGA, per germline. The germline V and J ends were trimmed by 0 bases and 0 bases, with 15 bases remaining between them. The CDR3 loop spans 18 amino acids. This chain's CDR3 is CASSLTPQTGASGNTIYF. The CDR3 DNA is TGTGCCAGCAGCTTAACCCCGCAGACAGGAGCCTCTGGAAACACCATATATTTT.

This clonotype was observed a handful of times. The J gene is TRBJ2-1, the V gene TRBV12-3 or TRBV12-4; TRBD2 is a possible D gene (6 bases). Trimming stripped 0 bases from V and 9 bases from J, with 9 bases between. The CDR3 sequence is 13 residues long. In DNA, the CDR3 is TGTGCCAGCAGTTTAGCCAGGGAGGCTGAGCAGTTCTTC. Encoded protein: CASSLAREAEQFF.

The chain employs TRBV20-1 and TRBJ1-1; D ambiguous. Germline-derived CDR1 and CDR2 are DFQATT and SNEGSKA (reference sequence). The CDR3 contains 13 residues. The V end lost 3 bases, the J end lost 0 bases, and 8 bases lay between the germline ends. The CDR3 DNA is TGCAGTGCTAGGGACGCTTTGAACACTGAAGCTTTCTTT. Residues: CSARDALNTEAFF.

The chain has TRBV7-8 and TRBJ2-1; TRBD2 agrees at 7 bases. Trimming took 5 bases from V and 1 from J; bases not matched to a gene: 8. Germline values: CDR1 SGHVS, CDR2 FQNEAQ. The length of the CDR3 is 16 residues. The CDR3 here is CASSLLVGGSYNEQFF. The DNA of the CDR3 is TGTGCCAGCAGCCTTCTCGTGGGGGGGTCCTACAATGAGCAGTTCTTC.

The chain is built from TRBV21-1 and TRBJ1-1. TRBV21-1 is a listed pseudogene. The CDR3 has 14 residues. The CDR3 DNA reads as TGTGCCAGCAGCAAAGGGCAGGACAACACTGAAGCTTTCTTT. This encodes CASSKGQDNTEAFF.

This clonotype was seen at least ten times. V gene TRBV7-9 combines with J gene TRBJ2-7; D unresolved. The CDR3 sequence is 12 residues long. V was pared by 0 bases and J by 4 bases, with 4 bases between. Germline V gives CDR1 SEHNR, CDR2 FQNEAQ (reference sequence). Here the CDR3 reads CASSLADYEQYF. In DNA, the CDR3 is TGTGCCAGCAGCTTAGCAGATTACGAGCAGTACTTC.